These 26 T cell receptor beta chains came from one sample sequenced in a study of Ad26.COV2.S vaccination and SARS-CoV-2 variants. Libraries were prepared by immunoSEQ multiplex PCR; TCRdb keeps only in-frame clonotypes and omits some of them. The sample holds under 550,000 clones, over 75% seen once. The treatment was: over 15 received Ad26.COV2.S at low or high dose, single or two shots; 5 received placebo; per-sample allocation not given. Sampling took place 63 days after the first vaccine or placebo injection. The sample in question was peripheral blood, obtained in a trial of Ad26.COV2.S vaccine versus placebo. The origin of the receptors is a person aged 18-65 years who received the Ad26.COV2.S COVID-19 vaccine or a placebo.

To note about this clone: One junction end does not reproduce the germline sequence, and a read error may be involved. CDR3 sequence (DNA): TGTGCCAGCAGGGAAGGGGGGAATGAGCAGTTCTTC. Its protein product is CASREGGNEQFF. This chain connects TRBV2 to TRBJ2-1; D may be TRBD1 or TRBD2 (6 bases each). Per germline, CDR1 SNHLY and CDR2 FYNNEI. The CDR3 is made up of 12 amino acids.

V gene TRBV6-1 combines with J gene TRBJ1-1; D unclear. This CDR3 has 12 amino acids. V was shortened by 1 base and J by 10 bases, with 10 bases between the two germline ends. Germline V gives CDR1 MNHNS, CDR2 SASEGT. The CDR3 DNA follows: TGTGCCAGCAGTGAAGTTAAGGGATTAGCTTTCTTT. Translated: CASSEVKGLAFF.

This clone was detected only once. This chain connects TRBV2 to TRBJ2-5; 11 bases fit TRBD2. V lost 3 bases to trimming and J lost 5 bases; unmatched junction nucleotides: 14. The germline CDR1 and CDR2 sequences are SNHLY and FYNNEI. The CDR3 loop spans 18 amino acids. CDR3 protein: CASSDEVLAGGQVETQYF. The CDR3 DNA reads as TGTGCCAGCAGTGATGAAGTCTTAGCGGGAGGGCAGGTTGAGACCCAGTACTTC.

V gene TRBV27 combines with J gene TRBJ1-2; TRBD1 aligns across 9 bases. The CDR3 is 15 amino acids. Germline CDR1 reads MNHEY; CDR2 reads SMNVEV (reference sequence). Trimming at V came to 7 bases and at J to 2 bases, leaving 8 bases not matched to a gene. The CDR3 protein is CASTTLGQGNYGYTF. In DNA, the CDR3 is TGTGCCAGCACCACCCTTGGACAGGGGAACTATGGCTACACCTTC.

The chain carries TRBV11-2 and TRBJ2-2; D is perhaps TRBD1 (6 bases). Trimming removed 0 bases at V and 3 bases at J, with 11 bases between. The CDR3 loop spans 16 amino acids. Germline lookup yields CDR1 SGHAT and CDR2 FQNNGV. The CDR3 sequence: CASSLEPGQYTGELFF. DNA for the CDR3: TGTGCCAGCAGCTTAGAACCGGGACAATACACCGGGGAGCTGTTTTTT. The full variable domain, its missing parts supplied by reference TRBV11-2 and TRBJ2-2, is EAGVAQSPRYKIIEKRQSVAFWCNPISGHATLYWYQQILGQGPKLLIQFQNNGVVDDSQLPKDRFSAERLKGVDSTLKIQPAKLEDSAVYLCASSLEPGQYTGELFFGEGSRLTVL.

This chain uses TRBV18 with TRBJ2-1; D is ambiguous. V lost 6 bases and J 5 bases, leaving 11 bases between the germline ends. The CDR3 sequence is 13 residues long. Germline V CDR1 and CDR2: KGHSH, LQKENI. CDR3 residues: CASSRPVNNEQFF. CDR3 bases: TGTGCCAGCTCTCGACCAGTTAACAATGAGCAGTTCTTC.

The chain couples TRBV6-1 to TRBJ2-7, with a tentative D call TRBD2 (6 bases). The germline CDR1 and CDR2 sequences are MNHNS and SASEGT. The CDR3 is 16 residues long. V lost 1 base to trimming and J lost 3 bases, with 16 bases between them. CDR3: CASSEVRSGGFYEQYF. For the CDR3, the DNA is TGTGCCAGCAGTGAAGTCCGTAGCGGAGGGTTCTACGAGCAGTACTTC.

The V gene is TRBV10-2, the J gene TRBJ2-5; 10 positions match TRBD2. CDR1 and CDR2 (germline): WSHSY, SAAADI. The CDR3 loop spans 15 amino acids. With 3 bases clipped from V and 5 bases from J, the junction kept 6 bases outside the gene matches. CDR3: CASSDRSGRGETQYF. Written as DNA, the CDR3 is TGCGCCAGCAGTGATAGGAGCGGGAGGGGTGAGACCCAGTACTTC.

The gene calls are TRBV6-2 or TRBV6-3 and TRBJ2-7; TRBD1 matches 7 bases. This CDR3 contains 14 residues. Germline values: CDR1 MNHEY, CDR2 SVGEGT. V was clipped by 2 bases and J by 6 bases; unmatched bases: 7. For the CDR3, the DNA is TGTGCCAGCAGTTACGGGACAGCCATGACCGAGCAGTACTTC. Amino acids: CASSYGTAMTEQYF.

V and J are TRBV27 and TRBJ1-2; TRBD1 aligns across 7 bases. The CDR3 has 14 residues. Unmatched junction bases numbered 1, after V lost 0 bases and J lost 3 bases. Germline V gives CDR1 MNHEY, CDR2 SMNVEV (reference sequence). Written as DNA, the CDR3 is TGTGCCAGCAGTTTATCGGGACAGTACTATGGCTACACCTTC. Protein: CASSLSGQYYGYTF.

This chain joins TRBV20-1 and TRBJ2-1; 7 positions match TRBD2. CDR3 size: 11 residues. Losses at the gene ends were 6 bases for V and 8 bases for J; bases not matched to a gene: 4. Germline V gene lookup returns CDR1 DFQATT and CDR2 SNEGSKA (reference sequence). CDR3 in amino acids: CSASSGDEQFF. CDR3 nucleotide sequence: TGCAGTGCAAGCAGCGGGGATGAGCAGTTCTTC.

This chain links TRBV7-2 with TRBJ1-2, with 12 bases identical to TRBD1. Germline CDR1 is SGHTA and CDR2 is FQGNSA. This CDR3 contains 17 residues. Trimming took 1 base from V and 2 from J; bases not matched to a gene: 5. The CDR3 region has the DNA TGTGCCAGCAGCTTAGGTGGGACAGGGGGCCAAAACTATGGCTACACCTTC. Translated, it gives CASSLGGTGGQNYGYTF.

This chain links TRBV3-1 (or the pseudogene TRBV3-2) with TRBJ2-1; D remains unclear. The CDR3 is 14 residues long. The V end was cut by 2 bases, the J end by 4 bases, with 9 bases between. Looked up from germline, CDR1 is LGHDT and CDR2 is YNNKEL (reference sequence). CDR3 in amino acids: CASSQFPLYNEQFF. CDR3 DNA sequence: TGTGCCAGCAGCCAATTTCCGCTTTACAATGAGCAGTTCTTC.

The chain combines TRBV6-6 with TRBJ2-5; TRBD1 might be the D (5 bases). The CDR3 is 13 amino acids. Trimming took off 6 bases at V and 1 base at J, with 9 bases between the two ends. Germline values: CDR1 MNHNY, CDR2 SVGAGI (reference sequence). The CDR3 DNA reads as TGTGCCAGCAGCAGAGACAGCCAAGAGACCCAGTACTTC. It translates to CASSRDSQETQYF.

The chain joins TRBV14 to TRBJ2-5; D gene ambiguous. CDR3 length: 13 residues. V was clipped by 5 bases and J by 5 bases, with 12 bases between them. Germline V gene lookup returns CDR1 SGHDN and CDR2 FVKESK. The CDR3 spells CASSFQTKETQYF. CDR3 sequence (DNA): TGTGCCAGCAGCTTCCAGACAAAGGAGACCCAGTACTTC.

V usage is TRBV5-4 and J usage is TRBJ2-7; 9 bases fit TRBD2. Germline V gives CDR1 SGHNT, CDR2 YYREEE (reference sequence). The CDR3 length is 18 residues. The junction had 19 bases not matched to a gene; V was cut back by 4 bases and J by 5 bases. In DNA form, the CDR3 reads TGTGCCAGCAGCGCCGGGGCGGGAGGGCCTCAGCGGGGGGACGAGCAGTACTTC. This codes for CASSAGAGGPQRGDEQYF. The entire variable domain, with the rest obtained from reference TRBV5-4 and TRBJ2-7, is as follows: ETGVTQSPTHLIKTRGQQVTLRCSSQSGHNTVSWYQQALGQGPQFIFQYYREEENGRGNFPPRFSGLQFPNYSSELNVNALELDDSALYLCASSAGAGGPQRGDEQYFGPGTRLTVT.

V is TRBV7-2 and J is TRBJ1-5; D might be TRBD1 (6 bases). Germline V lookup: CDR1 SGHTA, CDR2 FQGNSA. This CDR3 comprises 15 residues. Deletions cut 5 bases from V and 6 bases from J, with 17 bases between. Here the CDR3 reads CASSPEGGGGQPQHF. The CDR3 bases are TGTGCCAGCAGCCCGGAAGGGGGTGGCGGTCAGCCCCAGCATTTT.

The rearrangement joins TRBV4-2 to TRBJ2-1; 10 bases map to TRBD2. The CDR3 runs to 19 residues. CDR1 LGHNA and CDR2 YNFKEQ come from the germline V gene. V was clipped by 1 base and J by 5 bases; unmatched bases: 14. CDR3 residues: CASSQAGLAGVREDNEQFF. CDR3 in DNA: TGTGCCAGCAGCCAAGCGGGGCTAGCGGGAGTAAGGGAGGACAATGAGCAGTTCTTC.

As DNA, the CDR3 is TGTGCCAGCAGCTTCAGGGGAGCCTACGAGCAGTACTTC. Translation gives CASSFRGAYEQYF. The chain recombines TRBV7-8 with TRBJ2-7; TRBD1 is a possible D gene (6 bases). There are 13 residues in the CDR3. CDR1 is SGHVS, CDR2 FQNEAQ, per germline. V gave up 3 bases and J gave up 2 bases, with 8 bases separating them. The full variable domain, its missing parts supplied by reference TRBV7-8 and TRBJ2-7, is GAGVSQSPRYKVAKRGQDVALRCDPISGHVSLFWYQQALGQGPEFLTYFQNEAQLDKSGLPSDRFFAERPEGSVSTLKIQRTQQEDSAVYLCASSFRGAYEQYFGPGTRLTVT.

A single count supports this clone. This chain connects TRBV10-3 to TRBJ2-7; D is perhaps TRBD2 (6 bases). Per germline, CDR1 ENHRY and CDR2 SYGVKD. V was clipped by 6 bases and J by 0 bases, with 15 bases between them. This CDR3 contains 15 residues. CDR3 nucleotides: TGTGCCATCAGGGGGGGAGAAGGATCCTCCTACGAGCAGTACTTC. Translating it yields CAIRGGEGSSYEQYF.

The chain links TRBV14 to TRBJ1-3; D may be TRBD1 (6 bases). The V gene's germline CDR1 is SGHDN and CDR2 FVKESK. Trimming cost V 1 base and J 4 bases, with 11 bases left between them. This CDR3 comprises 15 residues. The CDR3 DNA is TGTGCCAGCAGCCAAGCAGGGGCGAACGGAAACACCATATATTTT. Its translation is CASSQAGANGNTIYF.

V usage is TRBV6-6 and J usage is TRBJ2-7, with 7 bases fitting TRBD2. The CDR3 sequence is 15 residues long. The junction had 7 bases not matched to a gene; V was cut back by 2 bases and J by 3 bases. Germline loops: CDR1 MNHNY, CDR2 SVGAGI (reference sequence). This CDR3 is CASSYKVGGSYEQYF. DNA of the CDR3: TGTGCCAGCAGTTACAAGGTTGGCGGGAGCTACGAGCAGTACTTC.

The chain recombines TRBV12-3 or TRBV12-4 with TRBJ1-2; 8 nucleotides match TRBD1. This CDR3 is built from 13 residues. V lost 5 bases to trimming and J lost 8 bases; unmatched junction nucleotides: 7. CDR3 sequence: CASSRQGMLGYTF. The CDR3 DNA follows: TGTGCCAGCAGTAGACAGGGGATGTTGGGCTACACCTTC.

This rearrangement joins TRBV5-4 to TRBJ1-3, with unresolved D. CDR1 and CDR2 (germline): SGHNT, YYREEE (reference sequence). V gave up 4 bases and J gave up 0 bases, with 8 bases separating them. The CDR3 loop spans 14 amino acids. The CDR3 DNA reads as TGTGCCAGCAGCCCGGGTACCTCTGGAAACACCATATATTTT. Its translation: CASSPGTSGNTIYF.

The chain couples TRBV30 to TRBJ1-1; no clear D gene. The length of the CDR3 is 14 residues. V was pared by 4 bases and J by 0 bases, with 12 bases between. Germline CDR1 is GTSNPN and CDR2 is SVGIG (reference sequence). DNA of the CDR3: TGTGCCTGGAACGCGGCCGCGATGAACACTGAAGCTTTCTTT. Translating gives CAWNAAAMNTEAFF.

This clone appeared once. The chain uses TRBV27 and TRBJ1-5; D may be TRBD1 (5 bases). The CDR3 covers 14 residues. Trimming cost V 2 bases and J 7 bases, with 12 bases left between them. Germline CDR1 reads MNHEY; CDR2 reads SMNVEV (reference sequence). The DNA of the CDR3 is TGTGCCAGCAGTTTACAGGGTTCGCGGCAGCCCCAGCATTTT. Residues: CASSLQGSRQPQHF.